The present T cell receptor (beta chain) was sequenced within a study of identical twins. Findings and caveats of the study: There were fewer insertions in abundant cord blood beta clonotypes, but memory repertoires showed no such pattern.

Trimming cost V 5 bases and J 8 bases; bases outside gene matches: 4. The CDR3 loop spans 14 amino acids. Germline loops: CDR1 MNHNS, CDR2 SASEGT. As regards this clonotype: No antigen is known for it.

TCRdb passed the 5' RACE reads through MiXCR, listing each CDR3 protein once. The repertoire holds some 690,000 distinct CDR3 sequences, with around 21% as singletons. These data also featured in a second study, about T cells expressing NK-cell markers. That source adds: In a group of 5 to 7 donors, dominant NKG2C+ clonotypes represented 1.0-7.0% of CD8+ T cells. Researchers report these clonotypes also headed the CD3+CD56-NKG2C+ fraction in four donors.

Input material: PBMCs. The rearrangement joins TRBV6-1 to TRBJ2-1; 12 nucleotides line up with TRBD2. The sequence was collected from a young woman in good health. The DNA of the CDR3 is TGTGCCAGCAGTCAGACTAGCGGGAGCGATGAGCAGTTCTTC. This codes for CASSQTSGSDEQFF.